The clone carrying this T cell receptor (beta chain) occurred a few times. The antigen is unknown. This specimen comes from a study of metastatic and nonmetastatic thyroid tumors. About the research overall: Repertoires were compared across blood and tumor or nodule tissue from malignant and benign thyroid patients. Study observations and caveats: Benign nodules reportedly had significantly lower TCR beta diversity than malignant thyroid tumors in blood and tumor.

The V gene lost 7 bases and the J gene lost 4 bases, with 10 bases spanning the gap. The CDR3 consists of 12 residues. CDR1 MNHNS and CDR2 SASEGT come from the germline V gene. As processed by the authors: Clinicopathological groups of papillary thyroid cancer showed CDR3 differences that were used to build a distant-metastasis classifier. TCRdb re-called clones from the PCR reads using MiXCR. Here the V and J calls rest on TCRdb's processing, not on the authors' analysis. The data hold about 15,000 clones, with 3.6% observed a single time. The entire patient cohort was treatment-naive prior to thyroid surgery.

The chain combines TRBV6-1 with TRBJ1-2, with unresolved D. The sequence came from a female donor with papillary thyroid cancer or a benign thyroid nodule (not recorded which). Some clones in this sample may be carry-over from other donors' samples. The sequencing sample was made of tumor tissue. The CDR3 region is CASNSQAYGYTF. For the CDR3, the DNA is TGTGCCAGCAACTCCCAAGCCTATGGCTACACCTTC.